What follows describes a single T cell receptor (beta chain). This clone was found a few times. Its cognate antigen has yet to be identified. The sample holds no much larger clone one base away, and base qualities are not on file. Library construction relied on the immunoSEQ multiplex PCR assay. A mixture of 60 forward primers for TCR Vbeta segments and 13 reverse primers for TCR Jbeta segments was used in the multiplex PCR. A multiplex PCR assay on genomic DNA amplified the CDR3 region of rearranged TCR beta genes. The amplified TCR beta libraries were sequenced on the Illumina HiSeq System as 87-base-pair reads. The study's processing was this. A later analysis counted tens of millions of unique TCR beta chains across the approximately 700 repertoires, and roughly 11 million of these chains were shared by at least two donors. Raw reads were error-corrected and collapsed into unique sequences with a nearest-neighbor algorithm that merged closely related sequences to remove PCR and sequencing errors. V, D and J gene segments were assigned by aligning CDR3 sequences to IMGT reference sequences. For a sequence to be retained, a match of at least six nucleotides was required to both a V gene segment and a J gene segment. Rearrangements were classified as productive when the CDR3 lacked stop codons and remained in frame with V and J, and all other rearrangements were classified as non-productive. CDR3 was defined by IMGT convention, running from the second conserved V-encoded cysteine to the conserved J-encoded phenylalanine. Sequences without an unambiguous match to a single V gene segment were excluded from the earlier analysis of several hundred of the donors. An earlier analysis of several hundred of the donors classified V segments as functional when productive rearrangements were above 56.7% and as segregating when the standard deviation between donors was above 5%. To diagnose cytomegalovirus status from the catalog of TCR beta chain sequences, a statistical classification framework was built. V and J gene assignment, in a later analysis, came from comparing TCR nucleotide sequences with IMGT/GENE-DB human TR gene sequences. In a later analysis, CDR3 sequences and most-parsimonious VDJ recombination scenarios were assigned using the TCRdist pipeline. In a later analysis, each TCR beta chain was defined by its CDR3 amino acid sequence together with its V-gene family, and reads lacking a unique V-gene family were excluded. To address suspected cross-contamination and a sequencing artifact, a later analysis removed 592 highly shared, low-generation-probability nucleotide sequences. In a later analysis, a clonal expansion index was calculated for each public chain from normalized within-repertoire ranks of inferred template counts. In a later analysis, generation probabilities were computed with a VDJ recombination model fitted to out-of-frame rearrangements, and the resulting probabilities were checked against IGoR. A later analysis scored TCR-TCR, TCR-HLA and TCR-CMV co-occurrence with hypergeometric tests, applying a repertoire-size bias correction to TCR pairs. In a later analysis, false discovery rates were estimated by permuting HLA or CMV assignments 20 times. A later analysis grouped co-occurring TCRs with DBSCAN, adding TCRdist sequence similarity when clustering within HLA-allele-positive subsets. For co-occurrence clustering, repertoires with fewer than 30,000 or more than 120,000 public chains were excluded, along with roughly five repertoires with anomalous nucleotide sharing. The table was pulled from immuneACCESS by TCRdb, which kept in-frame rearrangements only. Such tables lose some clones; where checked, under half of the loss comes from unresolved V genes, and the rest has no known cause. That table is the source of V, J and clone size, and D and trimming were worked out from the DNA. The sample profile shows about 130,000 clones; about 80% of them were found once. Together, the top ten hold over 2.5% of the sample.

The cohort comprised some 700 healthy bone marrow donors. At the time of sampling, every cohort member was nominally healthy, though immune exposures that went unrecorded were likely present. The donor was CMV seronegative and was included in the group of a few hundred seronegative cohort members. Each donor provided a peripheral blood sample, and peripheral blood mononuclear cells were used for TCR beta sequencing. Genomic DNA extraction from the blood cell samples was performed with the Qiagen DNeasy Blood Extraction Kit. The trim is 4 bases for V and 3 bases for J, with a gap of 13 bases between the germline ends. According to the germline V gene, CDR1 reads SGHRS and CDR2 reads YFSETQ. The CDR3 goes from the cysteine to the phenylalanine over 14 residues. CDR3 DNA only is kept here, 42 bases in frame from base 1. This entry is derived from a study of cytomegalovirus exposure and HLA in healthy donors (dated by TCRdb to 2016 to 2017). Study-level background: In an earlier analysis of under 750 of the donors, around 300 Gb of sequence data and 90 million to 120 million unique TCR beta sequences from roughly 200 million T cells were reported. An early release that covered about 600 HLA-typed donors contained about 290 gigabases of sequencing data and tens of millions of unique TCR sequences. The genetic ancestry cluster associated with self-reported Caucasian donors included 81% of the 398 genotyped donors. The study aimed to test whether cataloging public T cell receptors could reveal signatures of past pathogen exposure. The study profiled the T cell repertoires of 666 subjects by immunosequencing and related them to cytomegalovirus serostatus. Besides the first cohort of some 670 subjects, a separate validation cohort made up of 120 different subjects was used. The study combined high-throughput TCR immunosequencing, statistical association of individual TCRs with disease status, and machine learning to predict cytomegalovirus infection status. In a later analysis, previously published TCR beta repertoires from about 640 donors were re-analyzed and high-resolution HLA genotyping was added so that TCR occurrence patterns could be studied. The later analysis used no new phenotypic data to find candidate immune exposures, relying instead on TCR beta sequences and their occurrence across donors. To decide whether each TCR beta V gene segment behaved as functional or pseudogenic, an earlier analysis of over 500 of the donors relied on high-throughput TCR beta sequencing. Donor age, sex, ethnicity and CMV serostatus were collected together with the repertoire data. A later genetic analysis used genome-wide SNP genotypes for about 60% of the roughly 670 donors, treating that subset as a discovery cohort. All discovery cohort repertoires had been generated using a single sequencing platform. Class I and class II HLA loci were covered by the typing at four-digit resolution. The number of typed donors differed by locus: about 620-640 for A, B, C, DRB1 and DQB1; roughly 510 for DQA1; approximately 600 for DPA1; and roughly 450 for DPB1. A handful of DR-DQ haplotypes were handled as single units for association and clustering because linkage in the cohort was strong. On average, 235,054 unique TCR beta nucleotide sequences were sequenced per donor among a few hundred genotyped donors of the cohort, with roughly 18% of those sequences being non-productive.

General conclusions and limits of the study: Compared with the 666-donor mean, donors in an Asian-associated ancestry cluster had fewer N-insertions in productive TCRs, according to a later genetic analysis. In a later analysis, the rate of TCR association differed among HLA loci, with DRB1 alleles having the most associated TCRs and HLA-C alleles having the fewest. Strong co-occurrence of HLA alleles, especially DR and DQ, made assigning TCR associations to individual alleles difficult. A further reported finding was that TCR beta sequences accurately predicted the HLA-A and HLA-B alleles for most subjects in the first cohort. The cohort was sequenced for TCR beta chains only, and without alpha or paired-chain data the features that could be detected were limited. Immune exposure information for the cohort was limited to CMV serostatus. Because some donors lacked HLA typing at each locus, the association tests relied only on the typed subset. Across donors, most TCR sequences were observed very rarely, whereas some public TCRs were present in many individuals. The study gave a list of 150 to 200 TCR beta chains associated with cytomegalovirus. In an earlier analysis of under 600 of the donors, most TCR beta V segments were observed in productive rearrangements about 90% or about 30% of the time, broadly matching IMGT annotations. In a later analysis, HLA-associated TCR beta chains showed more clonal expansion and lower generation probabilities than non-associated chains that were equally common. A few of the identified cytomegalovirus-associated TCR beta chains were confirmed in vitro to be specific for cytomegalovirus antigens. The classifier was reported to diagnose cytomegalovirus status with high specificity and sensitivity in both the original cohort and the validation cohort. According to a later analysis, parvovirus B19, influenza, CMV and Epstein-Barr virus appeared linked to several top co-occurrence clusters. Some IMGT-functional V segments, including TRBV6-2 and TRBV6-3, could not be distinguished by the 87-base-pair reads and were therefore excluded. Presence/absence analyses assumed roughly uniform sequencing depth across donors, an assumption that may not hold. A later analysis found that most CMV-associated TCR beta chains appeared HLA-restricted, with HLA associations seemingly driven largely by CMV exposure. About 17 rarely observed V segments, including chromosome 9 orphons, were excluded from the earlier analysis of some 590 of the donors because counts were too low. A group of highly shared sequence variants was considered likely to be a technical artifact of the sequencing pipeline. It was suggested by the authors that the approach could potentially be generalized to other disease states and immunological phenotypes. A later genetic analysis associated a missense DCLRE1C variant with V-gene and J-gene trimming of TCR beta chains, and an independent cohort replicated the association. Correlated functional status among segregating V segments might be attributable to linkage disequilibrium, but an unknown experimental factor could not be ruled out. At a false discovery rate of 0.05, a later analysis linked approximately 18,000 TCR beta sequences to specific HLA alleles.

Sample: PBMCs. Here the chain combines TRBV5-1 and TRBJ1-1; D gene: possibly TRBD1, on 5 matching bases. This clonotype was obtained from a male donor in good health and CMV-seronegative. The sequenced DNA: TGCGCCAGCAGCGGCAGTGGAGGGGACACTGAAGCTTTCTTT. Its protein reads: CASSGSGGDTEAFF.